The 24 T cell receptor beta chains given below trace back to one sample, sequenced in a study of blood T cell repertoires in COVID-19 (dated by TCRdb to the early 2020s). The library was produced with the immunoSEQ multiplex PCR assay. TCRdb provides this immuneACCESS table in a form limited to in-frame rearrangements. Some clones are lacking; in checked studies, under half of them reflect an unresolved V gene, and why the rest are absent is not known. Here the sample has 310,000 or so clones; around four fifths occur a single time. Clones ranked in the top ten supply roughly 1.1% of the sample. The specimen was peripheral blood. The origin of the receptors is a woman aged 50 to 60 with acute or convalescent COVID-19.

J is TRBJ2-2 and V is TRBV19, with D maybe TRBD2 (6 bases). The CDR3 has 16 residues. Germline lookup yields CDR1 LNHDA and CDR2 SQIVND (reference sequence). V gave up 4 bases and J gave up 5 bases, with 17 bases separating them. The CDR3 loop is CASSRKEISGTGELFF. The CDR3 DNA sequence: TGTGCCAGTAGTAGAAAGGAGATTAGCGGAACCGGGGAGCTGTTTTTT.

The chain uses TRBV19 and TRBJ1-3; no definite D call. CDR1 and CDR2 from the germline V gene are LNHDA and SQIVND (reference sequence). Trimming pared 2 bases from V and 2 bases from J, leaving 13 bases between. There are 16 residues in the CDR3. The CDR3 sequence is CASSIPREAAGNTIYF. CDR3 coding DNA: TGTGCCAGTAGTATACCCCGGGAGGCAGCTGGAAACACCATATATTTT.

The V gene is TRBV3-1 (or the pseudogene TRBV3-2), the J gene TRBJ1-3; TRBD1 might be the D (5 bases). Germline V gene sequence: CDR1 LGHDT, CDR2 YNNKEL (reference sequence). The CDR3 runs 14 residues. With 6 bases removed from V and 4 bases from J, the gap between germline ends came to 13 bases. CDR3: CASSGGEFGNTIYF. DNA for the CDR3: TGTGCCAGCAGTGGGGGGGAGTTCGGAAACACCATATATTTT.

The chain joins TRBV6-5 to TRBJ2-7, with D possibly matching TRBD2 (7 bases). This CDR3 has 13 residues. Germline loops: CDR1 MNHEY, CDR2 SVGAGI. Trimming stripped 6 bases from V and 7 bases from J, with 16 bases between. CDR3 region: CASRGRGAGEQYF. CDR3 DNA sequence: TGTGCCAGCAGAGGTCGGGGGGCGGGTGAGCAGTACTTC.

The chain carries TRBV2 and TRBJ2-5, with 8 bases lining up with TRBD1. The CDR3 is 14 residues long. Germline CDR1 SNHLY, CDR2 FYNNEI. The ends lost 6 bases at V and 6 bases at J; junction bases unmatched: 9. CDR3 sequence reads: CASSLGQGHQTQYF. The CDR3 DNA reads TGTGCCAGCAGCTTAGGACAGGGTCATCAGACCCAGTACTTC.

The chain is built from TRBV3-1 (or the pseudogene TRBV3-2) and TRBJ2-5, with D possibly TRBD1 on 6 matching bases. Germline CDR1 reads LGHDT; CDR2 reads YNNKEL (reference sequence). The germline V and J ends were trimmed by 2 bases and 5 bases, with 9 bases remaining between them. The CDR3 is 13 amino acids. CDR3 sequence reads: CASSQTTGETQYF. The CDR3 bases are TGTGCCAGCAGCCAAACTACAGGGGAGACCCAGTACTTC.

This chain connects TRBV3-1 (or the pseudogene TRBV3-2) to TRBJ2-7; 7 positions match TRBD2. CDR1 and CDR2 from the germline V gene are LGHDT and YNNKEL (reference sequence). V was clipped by 7 bases and J by 2 bases; unmatched bases: 8. The length of the CDR3 is 14 residues. Written as DNA, the CDR3 is TGTGCCAGCACCGGATGGGGAGGGACCTACGAGCAGTACTTC. It encodes CASTGWGGTYEQYF.

This chain connects TRBV6-1 to TRBJ2-5, with D unresolved. This CDR3 comprises 11 residues. Per germline, CDR1 MNHNS and CDR2 SASEGT. Trimming shortened V by 5 bases and J by 2 bases, and 3 bases separated the two germline ends. CDR3 in amino acids: CASSYQETQYF. CDR3 DNA: TGTGCCAGCAGTTATCAAGAGACCCAGTACTTC.

The chain is built from TRBV5-1 and TRBJ2-7, with 7 positions matching TRBD1. Germline V gives CDR1 SGHRS, CDR2 YFSETQ. The V and J ends lost 5 bases and 5 bases, in that order; junction bases with no gene match: 4. The CDR3 consists of 12 residues. The DNA of the CDR3 is TGCGCCAGCAGTTCGACAGGGCACGAGCAGTACTTC. Protein: CASSSTGHEQYF.

The gene calls are TRBV15 and TRBJ1-4; D unclear. The CDR3 extends over 14 amino acids. From germline, CDR1 is LNHNV and CDR2 YYDKDF (reference sequence). V gave up 0 bases and J gave up 8 bases, with 10 bases separating them. As DNA, the CDR3 is TGTGCCACCAGCAGAGATCAGGAAAAGGAAAAACTGTTTTTT. It specifies CATSRDQEKEKLFF.

This chain connects TRBV19 to TRBJ1-5, with 12 bases matching TRBD1. The junction had 12 bases not matched to a gene; V was cut back by 4 bases and J by 5 bases. CDR1 LNHDA and CDR2 SQIVND come from the germline V gene (reference sequence). The CDR3 has 18 amino acids. As DNA, the CDR3 is TGTGCCAGTAGTACCCGGGACAGGGGGCGCGGGAAAGATCAGCCCCAGCATTTT. It specifies CASSTRDRGRGKDQPQHF.

The chain combines TRBV19 with TRBJ1-3; 7 positions agree with TRBD1. This CDR3 spans 14 amino acids. Looked up from germline, CDR1 is LNHDA and CDR2 is SQIVND (reference sequence). With 4 bases clipped from V and 1 base from J, the junction kept 1 base outside the gene matches. CDR3 DNA: TGTGCCAGTAGTAACAGGGGATCTGGAAACACCATATATTTT. Amino acids: CASSNRGSGNTIYF.

The chain recombines TRBV30 with TRBJ1-5, with 7 bases lining up with TRBD1. Germline V CDR1 and CDR2: GTSNPN, SVGIG (reference sequence). CDR3 length: 17 residues. Trimming removed 0 bases from V and 0 bases from J; junction bases left unmatched: 8. The CDR3 region has the DNA TGTGCCTGGAGTGTGGCAGGGGGGCCTTATAGCAATCAGCCCCAGCATTTT. Protein: CAWSVAGGPYSNQPQHF.

The V gene is TRBV11-2, the J gene TRBJ2-1, with 12 bases fitting TRBD1. Per germline, CDR1 SGHAT and CDR2 FQNNGV. V trimming: 0 bases; J trimming: 10 bases; junction bases outside the gene matches: 7. The CDR3 length is 16 residues. The CDR3, as DNA: TGTGCCAGCAGCTTAGATAGGGACAGGGGGCGCGGGGAGCAGTTCTTC. Translation: CASSLDRDRGRGEQFF. The full variable domain, in which reference TRBV11-2 and TRBJ2-1 provide the parts outside the CDR3, is EAGVAQSPRYKIIEKRQSVAFWCNPISGHATLYWYQQILGQGPKLLIQFQNNGVVDDSQLPKDRFSAERLKGVDSTLKIQPAKLEDSAVYLCASSLDRDRGRGEQFFGPGTRLTVL.

Only one count was recorded for this clone. V and J are TRBV29-1 and TRBJ1-1; no definite D call. Trimming left V 1 base short and J 5 bases short, with 11 bases between. Germline CDR1 and CDR2: SQVTM and ANQGSEA. The CDR3 is 13 residues long. CDR3 nucleotide sequence: TGCAGCGTTGAAGGCATAGAGTGGACTGAAGCTTTCTTT. Translating gives CSVEGIEWTEAFF.

This clone turned up a few times. The chain is built from TRBV12-5 and TRBJ1-6; D ambiguous. The CDR3 contains 16 residues. The V and J ends lost 5 bases and 2 bases respectively, with 13 bases between them. Germline V gene data show CDR1 as LGHNT and CDR2 as FRNRAP. DNA for the CDR3: TGTGCTAGTGGTCACGGGGATAGGACCTATAATTCACCCCTCCACTTT. Residues: CASGHGDRTYNSPLHF.

The V and J genes are TRBV2 and TRBJ1-2, with D uncertain. Per germline, CDR1 SNHLY and CDR2 FYNNEI. There are 14 residues in the CDR3. V dropped 7 bases and J dropped 2 bases, with 14 bases sitting between them. For the CDR3, the DNA is TGTGCCAGCACGCTCCAGGATCAAAACTATGGCTACACCTTC. This codes for CASTLQDQNYGYTF.

The rearrangement joins TRBV24-1 to TRBJ2-3, with 12 nucleotides matching TRBD2. V dropped 3 bases and J dropped 5; count of bases not matched to a gene: 8. CDR1 is KGHDR, CDR2 SFDVKD, per germline. The CDR3 length is 17 residues. CDR3 in amino acids: CATSDILAGGGRDTQYF. In DNA form, the CDR3 reads TGTGCCACCAGTGATATACTAGCGGGGGGCGGGAGAGATACGCAGTATTTT.

The chain is built from TRBV19 and TRBJ1-1; 12 nucleotides agree with TRBD1. The CDR3 runs to 16 residues. V was clipped by 3 bases and J by 7 bases; unmatched bases: 9. The germline CDR1 and CDR2 sequences are LNHDA and SQIVND (reference sequence). The CDR3 DNA reads as TGTGCCAGTAGTATCTGGGACAGGGGGCAAACCGATGAAGCTTTCTTT. Its protein product is CASSIWDRGQTDEAFF.

The chain recombines TRBV2 with TRBJ2-5, with D possibly TRBD2 on 5 matching bases. Looked up from germline, CDR1 is SNHLY and CDR2 is FYNNEI. The V end was cut by 7 bases, the J end by 1 base, with 10 bases between. The CDR3 length is 13 residues. The CDR3 DNA sequence: TGTGCCAGCATACTAGATCTCCAAGAGACCCAGTACTTC. Amino acid sequence: CASILDLQETQYF. The full variable domain, completed using reference TRBV2 and TRBJ2-5, is EPEVTQTPSHQVTQMGQEVILRCVPISNHLYFYWYRQILGQKVEFLVSFYNNEISEKSEIFDDQFSVERPDGSNFTLKIRSTKLEDSAMYFCASILDLQETQYFGPGTRLLVL.

The chain employs TRBV5-1 and TRBJ2-2, with 8 bases matching TRBD1. With V trimmed by 7 bases and J by 7 bases, 12 bases remained unmatched. From germline, CDR1 is SGHRS and CDR2 YFSETQ. The CDR3 has 15 amino acids. The CDR3 DNA reads as TGCGCCAGCCACCAAGCCAGGGGGCAAGGCGGGGAGCTGTTTTTT. Protein: CASHQARGQGGELFF.

This chain joins TRBV24-1 and TRBJ1-2; no definite D call. Per the germline V gene, CDR1 is KGHDR and CDR2 is SFDVKD. V lost 3 bases and J 7 bases, leaving 14 bases between the germline ends. The CDR3 spans 14 residues. The CDR3 loop is CATSDPGRVLGYTF. The DNA of the CDR3 is TGTGCCACCAGTGATCCTGGGAGGGTACTTGGCTACACCTTC.

This clone was observed a single time. The chain employs TRBV4-3 and TRBJ2-7; the match to TRBD2 covers 9 bases. The CDR3 extends over 16 amino acids. Germline V lookup: CDR1 LGHNA, CDR2 YSLEER. With V trimmed by 1 base and J by 1 base, 5 bases remained unmatched. CDR3 DNA sequence: TGCGCCAGCAGCCAAGCGAGCGGGAGGAATTCCTACGAGCAGTACTTC. Translation: CASSQASGRNSYEQYF.

The J gene is TRBJ2-6, the V gene TRBV7-2; D possibly corresponds to TRBD1 (6 bases). Germline V CDR1 and CDR2: SGHTA, FQGNSA. Trimming pared 8 bases from V and 8 bases from J, leaving 25 bases between. The CDR3 is 17 amino acids. CDR3 bases: TGTGCCAGCTCAGACAGGTTACTGTCTCTGGGGACCAACGTCCTGACTTTC. Protein sequence: CASSDRLLSLGTNVLTF. Together with reference TRBV7-2 and TRBJ2-6, the CDR3 gives the full variable domain: GAGVSQSPSNKVTEKGKDVELRCDPISGHTALYWYRQSLGQGLEFLIYFQGNSAPDKSGLPSDRFSAERTGGSVSTLTIQRTQQEDSAVYLCASSDRLLSLGTNVLTFGAGSRLTVL.